This T cell receptor beta chain comes out of a study of technical replicates of blood from a few donors (dated by TCRdb to the late 2010s). Clipping removes 4 bases from V and 1 base from J, with 2 as the unmatched junction base count. Per the germline V gene (reference sequence), LNHDA is the CDR1 and SQIVND is the CDR2. From the cysteine through the phenylalanine, the CDR3 covers 14 amino acids. The entry retains the CDR3 DNA only, 42 bases that are in frame from base 1. The table lists this clone with a count of one. Its target antigen remains unknown. Base qualities are not recorded, but no much larger clone differs from it by a single base. Library method: the immunoSEQ multiplex PCR assay. The table was pulled from immuneACCESS by TCRdb, which kept in-frame rearrangements only. Such tables lose some clones; where checked, under half of the loss comes from unresolved V genes, and the rest has no known cause. Counted in this sample were about 12,000 clones; approximately 93% of them appeared once. The ten top clones hold more than 7% of the sample.

Sequencing was done on a sample of PBMCs. This TCR derives from a human donor in good health. The chain is assembled from TRBV19 and TRBJ2-5; 8 bases in the junction line up with TRBD2. The CDR3 here reads CASSTTSVQETQYF. The DNA is as follows: TGTGCCAGTAGTACGACTAGCGTCCAAGAGACCCAGTACTTC.